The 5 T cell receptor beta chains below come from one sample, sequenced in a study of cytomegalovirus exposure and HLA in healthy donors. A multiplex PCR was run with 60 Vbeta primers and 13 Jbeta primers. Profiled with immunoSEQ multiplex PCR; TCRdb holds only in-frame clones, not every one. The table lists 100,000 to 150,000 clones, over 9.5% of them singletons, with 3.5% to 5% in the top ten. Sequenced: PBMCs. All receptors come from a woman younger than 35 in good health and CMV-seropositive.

The CDR3 region is CASRKIVGGAGGGSDTQYF. CDR3 coding DNA: TGTGCCAGTAGAAAGATTGTGGGTGGAGCGGGAGGAGGATCAGATACGCAGTATTTT. The chain joins TRBV19 to TRBJ2-3, with 9 positions matching TRBD2. V trimming: 6 bases; J trimming: 4 bases; junction bases outside the gene matches: 20. The CDR3 sequence is 19 residues long. The V gene's germline CDR1 is LNHDA and CDR2 SQIVND (reference sequence).

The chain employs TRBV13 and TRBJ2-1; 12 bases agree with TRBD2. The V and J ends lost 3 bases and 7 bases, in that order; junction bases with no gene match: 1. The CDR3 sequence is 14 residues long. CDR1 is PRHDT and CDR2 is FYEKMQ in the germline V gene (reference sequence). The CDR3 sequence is CASSFLAGGNEQFF. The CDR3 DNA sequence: TGTGCCAGCAGCTTCCTAGCGGGAGGGAATGAGCAGTTCTTC.

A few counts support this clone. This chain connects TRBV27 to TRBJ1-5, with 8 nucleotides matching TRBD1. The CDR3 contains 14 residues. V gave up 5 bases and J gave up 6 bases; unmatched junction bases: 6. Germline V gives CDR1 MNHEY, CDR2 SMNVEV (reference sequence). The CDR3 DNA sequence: TGTGCCAGCAGTCCAGACAGGGGCCCTCAGCCCCAGCATTTT. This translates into CASSPDRGPQPQHF.

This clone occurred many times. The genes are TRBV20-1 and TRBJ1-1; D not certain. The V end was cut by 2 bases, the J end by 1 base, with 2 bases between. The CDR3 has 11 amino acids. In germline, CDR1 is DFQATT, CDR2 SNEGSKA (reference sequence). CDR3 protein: CSARQNTEAFF. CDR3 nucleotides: TGCAGTGCTAGACAGAACACTGAAGCTTTCTTT.

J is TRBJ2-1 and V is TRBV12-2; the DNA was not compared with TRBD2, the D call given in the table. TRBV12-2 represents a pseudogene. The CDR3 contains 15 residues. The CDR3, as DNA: TGTGCAAGTCGCCCCCCCCGGGGGAAGGTCAATGAGCAGTTCTTC. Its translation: CASRPPRGKVNEQFF.